Reported below is one TCR beta chain. The antigen remains undetermined. One entry per CDR3 protein results from TCRdb running MiXCR on the reads. The sample lists roughly 800,000 distinct CDR3 sequences, 25% to 30% occurring once. V lost 4 bases and J 4 bases, leaving 9 bases between the germline ends. CDR1 is MNHNS and CDR2 is SASEGT in the germline V gene. This CDR3 is 13 amino acids long. The source of the sample is a study of T cell repertoires in cytomegalovirus infection. On the study more broadly: Recently identified HLA-C-restricted CMV epitopes and well-studied HLA-B-restricted CMV epitopes were used by the study. Shared public TCR beta signatures pointed to both CMV infection and a matching HLA type. Study findings and constraints: HLA-C-restricted CMV clonotypes gave the most frequent clonotype in two of eight donors.

This TCR was recovered from a human donor in good health (CMV status not recorded). Some clones in this sample may be carry-over from other donors' samples. Specimen: cultured CD8+ T cells from PBMCs, collected from culture after CMV antigen stimulation. The chain carries TRBV6-1 and TRBJ2-3; a possible D gene is TRBD2 (6 bases). CDR3 nucleotide sequence: TGTGCCAGCAGTGCTTGGGGGGCAGATACGCAGTATTTT. It is translated as CASSAWGADTQYF.